The TCR beta chain described here comes from a study of blood T cell repertoires in COVID-19. The germline gives CDR1 SGHNT, CDR2 YYREEE (reference sequence). V was cut by 4 bases and J by 0 bases, with 10 bases left in between. The CDR3 runs to 14 residues. Authors' processing steps: How many nucleated cells were present was estimated from reference gene primer amplification. The method was immunoSEQ multiplex PCR; TCRdb's version includes in-frame clones alone and lacks a portion of them. V and J calls and clone size are as listed in that table; D and trimming were resolved from the DNA. The table shows under 300,000 clones, with around 91% occurring only once. Patients at the Seattle site were enrolled during active infection and followed longitudinally.

This receptor was taken from a woman aged 55-70 years with COVID-19, enrolled during active disease. The sample was peripheral blood. The rearrangement joins TRBV5-4 to TRBJ2-5, with D possibly matching TRBD1 (5 bases). CDR3 in DNA: TGTGCCAGCAGCCTACAGGATAACCAAGAGACCCAGTACTTC. Translated, it gives CASSLQDNQETQYF.